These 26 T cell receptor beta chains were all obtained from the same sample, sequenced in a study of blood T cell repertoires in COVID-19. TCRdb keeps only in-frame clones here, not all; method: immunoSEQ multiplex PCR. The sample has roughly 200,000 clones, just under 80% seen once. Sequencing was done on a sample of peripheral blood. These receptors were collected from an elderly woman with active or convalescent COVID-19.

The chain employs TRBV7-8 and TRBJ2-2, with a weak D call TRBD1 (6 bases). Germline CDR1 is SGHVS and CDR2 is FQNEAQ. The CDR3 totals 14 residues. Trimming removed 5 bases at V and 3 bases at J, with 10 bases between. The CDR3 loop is CASSQRQDTGELFF. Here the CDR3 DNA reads TGTGCCAGCAGCCAGAGACAGGACACCGGGGAGCTGTTTTTT.

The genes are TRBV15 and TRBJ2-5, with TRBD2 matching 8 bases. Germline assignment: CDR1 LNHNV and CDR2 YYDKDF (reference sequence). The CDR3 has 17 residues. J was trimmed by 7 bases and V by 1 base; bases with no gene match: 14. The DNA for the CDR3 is TGTGCCACCAGCAGAGGGGGGACTGGCCTCGGGAGGGGGACCCAGTACTTC. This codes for CATSRGGTGLGRGTQYF.

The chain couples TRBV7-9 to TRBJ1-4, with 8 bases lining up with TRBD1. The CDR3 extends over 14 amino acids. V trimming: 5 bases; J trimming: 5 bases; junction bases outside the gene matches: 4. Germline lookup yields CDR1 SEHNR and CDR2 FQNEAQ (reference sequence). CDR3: CASSRTGLNEKLFF. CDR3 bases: TGTGCCAGCAGCAGGACAGGGTTAAATGAAAAACTGTTTTTT.

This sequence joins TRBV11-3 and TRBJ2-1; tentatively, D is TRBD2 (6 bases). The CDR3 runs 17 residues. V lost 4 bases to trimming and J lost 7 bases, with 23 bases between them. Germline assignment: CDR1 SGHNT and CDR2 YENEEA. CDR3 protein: CASSSYRLGGGGNEQFF. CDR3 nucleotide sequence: TGTGCCAGCAGCTCATATCGCTTGGGGGGAGGTGGGAATGAGCAGTTCTTC.

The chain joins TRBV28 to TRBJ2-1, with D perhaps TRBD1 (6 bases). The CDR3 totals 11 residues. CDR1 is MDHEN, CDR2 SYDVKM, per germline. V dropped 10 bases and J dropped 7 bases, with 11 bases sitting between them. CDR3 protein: CATWTANEQFF. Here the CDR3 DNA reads TGTGCCACCTGGACAGCTAATGAGCAGTTCTTC.

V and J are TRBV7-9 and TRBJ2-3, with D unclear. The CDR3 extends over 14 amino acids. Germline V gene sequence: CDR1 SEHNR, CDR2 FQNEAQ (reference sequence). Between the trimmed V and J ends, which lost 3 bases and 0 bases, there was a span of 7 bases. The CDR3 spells CASSFRVSTDTQYF. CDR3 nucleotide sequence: TGTGCCAGCAGCTTCCGGGTTAGCACAGATACGCAGTATTTT. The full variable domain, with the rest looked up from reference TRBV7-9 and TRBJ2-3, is DTGVSQNPRHKITKRGQNVTFRCDPISEHNRLYWYRQTLGQGPEFLTYFQNEAQLEKSRLLSDRFSAERPKGSFSTLEIQRTEQGDSAMYLCASSFRVSTDTQYFGPGTRLTVL.

The CDR3 loop is CASSTPRGGGANSQDYGYTF. The DNA of the CDR3 is TGTGCCAGCAGCACCCCCCGAGGTGGTGGTGCTAATTCCCAAGACTATGGCTACACCTTC. The chain carries TRBV3-1 (or the pseudogene TRBV3-2) and TRBJ1-2; D is unresolved. Trimming pared 5 bases from V and 3 bases from J, leaving 31 bases between. The CDR3 is 20 residues long. Germline values: CDR1 LGHDT, CDR2 YNNKEL (reference sequence).

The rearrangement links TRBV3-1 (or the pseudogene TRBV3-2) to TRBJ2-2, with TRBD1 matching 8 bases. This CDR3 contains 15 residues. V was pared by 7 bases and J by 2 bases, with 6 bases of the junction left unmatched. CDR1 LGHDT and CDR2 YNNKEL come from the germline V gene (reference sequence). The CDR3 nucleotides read TGTGCCAGCACCCAGGGGACAGGTAACACCGGGGAGCTGTTTTTT. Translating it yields CASTQGTGNTGELFF.

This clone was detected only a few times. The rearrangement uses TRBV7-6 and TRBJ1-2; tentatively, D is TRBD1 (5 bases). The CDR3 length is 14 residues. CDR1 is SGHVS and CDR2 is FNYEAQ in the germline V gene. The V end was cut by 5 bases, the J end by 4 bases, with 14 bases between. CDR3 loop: CASSPDTGAYGYTF. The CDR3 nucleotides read TGTGCCAGCAGCCCCGACACAGGAGCCTATGGCTACACCTTC. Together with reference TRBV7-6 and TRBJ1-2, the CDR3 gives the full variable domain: GAGVSQSPRYKVTKRGQDVALRCDPISGHVSLYWYRQALGQGPEFLTYFNYEAQQDKSGLPNDRFSAERPEGSISTLTIQRTEQRDSAMYRCASSPDTGAYGYTFGSGTRLTVV.

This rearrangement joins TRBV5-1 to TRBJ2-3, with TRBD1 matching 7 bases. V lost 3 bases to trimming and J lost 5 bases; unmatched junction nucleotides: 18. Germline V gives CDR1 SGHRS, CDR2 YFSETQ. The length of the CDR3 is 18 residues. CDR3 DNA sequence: TGCGCCAGCAGCTCTGGGACAGCCTCTTCTCCTTGGAGAGATACGCAGTATTTT. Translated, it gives CASSSGTASSPWRDTQYF.

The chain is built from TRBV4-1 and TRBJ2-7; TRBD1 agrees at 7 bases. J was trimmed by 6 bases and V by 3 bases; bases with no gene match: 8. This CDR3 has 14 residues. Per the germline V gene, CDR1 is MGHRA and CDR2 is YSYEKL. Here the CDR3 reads CASSQVAGTVEQYF. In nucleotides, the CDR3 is TGCGCCAGCAGCCAGGTAGCCGGGACAGTCGAGCAGTACTTC.

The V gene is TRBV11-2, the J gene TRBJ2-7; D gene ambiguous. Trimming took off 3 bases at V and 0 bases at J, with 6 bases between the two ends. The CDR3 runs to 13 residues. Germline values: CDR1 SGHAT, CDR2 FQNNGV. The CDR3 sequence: CASSFDTSYEQYF. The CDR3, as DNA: TGTGCCAGCAGCTTCGACACCTCCTACGAGCAGTACTTC.

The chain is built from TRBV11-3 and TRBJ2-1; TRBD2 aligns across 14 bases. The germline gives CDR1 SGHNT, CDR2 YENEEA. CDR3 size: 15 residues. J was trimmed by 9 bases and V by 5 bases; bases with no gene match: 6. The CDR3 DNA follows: TGTGCCAGCAGCCCGACTAGCGGGGGGGCGGGTGAGCAGTTCTTC. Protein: CASSPTSGGAGEQFF.

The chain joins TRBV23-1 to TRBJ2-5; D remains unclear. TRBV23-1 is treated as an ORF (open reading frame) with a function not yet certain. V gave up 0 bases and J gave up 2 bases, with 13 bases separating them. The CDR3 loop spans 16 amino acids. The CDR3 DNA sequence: TGCGCCAGCAGTCAATCTGATCCAGTCTCGCAAGAGACCCAGTACTTC. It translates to CASSQSDPVSQETQYF.

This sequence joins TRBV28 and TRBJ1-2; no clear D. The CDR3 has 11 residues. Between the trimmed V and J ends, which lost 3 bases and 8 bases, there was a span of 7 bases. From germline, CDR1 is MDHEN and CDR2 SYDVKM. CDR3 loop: CASSFLQGYTF. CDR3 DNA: TGTGCCAGCAGTTTTCTTCAGGGCTACACCTTC.

CDR3 residues: CASRRGVYEKLFF. The CDR3 region has the DNA TGTGCCAGTAGGCGGGGTGTCTATGAAAAACTGTTTTTT. The chain uses TRBV19 and TRBJ1-4; D is uncertain. The ends were cut back, 6 bases at V and 6 bases at J, with 11 bases in the middle. The CDR3 consists of 13 residues. Germline V gene data show CDR1 as LNHDA and CDR2 as SQIVND (reference sequence).

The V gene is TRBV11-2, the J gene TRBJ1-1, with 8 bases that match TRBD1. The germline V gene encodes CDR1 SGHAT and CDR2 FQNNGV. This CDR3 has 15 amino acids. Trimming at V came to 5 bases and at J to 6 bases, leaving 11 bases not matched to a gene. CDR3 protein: CASSRIATGESEAFF. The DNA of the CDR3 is TGTGCCAGCAGCCGAATCGCGACAGGGGAATCTGAAGCTTTCTTT.

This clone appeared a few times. The CDR3 loop reads CASSNTPGTGGLGTEAFF. In nucleotides, the CDR3 is TGTGCCAGCAGTAACACTCCGGGTACAGGGGGCTTGGGCACTGAAGCTTTCTTT. The chain combines TRBV27 with TRBJ1-1; 9 bases map to TRBD1. V shed 5 bases, J shed 4 bases, and the junction held 17 bases outside the gene matches. The CDR3 is 18 residues long. Germline assignment: CDR1 MNHEY and CDR2 SMNVEV (reference sequence).

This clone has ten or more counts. In nucleotides, the CDR3 is TGTGCCATCAGTGTCAGCGGGTTAGAGCAGTTCTTC. Translating gives CAISVSGLEQFF. The chain employs TRBV10-3 and TRBJ2-1, with D tentatively TRBD2 (6 bases). The V gene's germline CDR1 is ENHRY and CDR2 SYGVKD. This CDR3 region has 12 residues. V lost 4 bases to trimming and J lost 10 bases, with 11 bases between them.

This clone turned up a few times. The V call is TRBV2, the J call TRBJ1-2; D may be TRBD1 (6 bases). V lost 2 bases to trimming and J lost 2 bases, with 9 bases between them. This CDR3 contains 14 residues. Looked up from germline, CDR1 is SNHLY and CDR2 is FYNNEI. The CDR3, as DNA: TGTGCCAGCAGTGAAACTACAGGGAACTATGGCTACACCTTC. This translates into CASSETTGNYGYTF.

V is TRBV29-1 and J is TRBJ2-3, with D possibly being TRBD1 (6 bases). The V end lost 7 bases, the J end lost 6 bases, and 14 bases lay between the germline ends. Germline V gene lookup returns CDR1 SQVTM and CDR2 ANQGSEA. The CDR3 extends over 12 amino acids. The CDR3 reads CSAEQGSDTQYF. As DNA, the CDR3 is TGCAGCGCGGAGCAGGGGTCGGATACGCAGTATTTT.

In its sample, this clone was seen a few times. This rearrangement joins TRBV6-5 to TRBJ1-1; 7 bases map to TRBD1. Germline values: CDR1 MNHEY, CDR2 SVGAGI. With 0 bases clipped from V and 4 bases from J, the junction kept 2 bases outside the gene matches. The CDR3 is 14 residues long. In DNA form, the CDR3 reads TGTGCCAGCAGTTACTCAAGACAGGGCACTGAAGCTTTCTTT. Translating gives CASSYSRQGTEAFF.

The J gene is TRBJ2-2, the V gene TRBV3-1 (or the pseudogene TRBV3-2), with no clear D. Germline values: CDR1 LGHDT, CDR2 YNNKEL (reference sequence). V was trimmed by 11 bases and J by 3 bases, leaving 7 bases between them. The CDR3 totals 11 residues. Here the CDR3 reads CAVQHTGELFF. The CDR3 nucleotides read TGTGCCGTACAGCACACCGGGGAGCTGTTTTTT.

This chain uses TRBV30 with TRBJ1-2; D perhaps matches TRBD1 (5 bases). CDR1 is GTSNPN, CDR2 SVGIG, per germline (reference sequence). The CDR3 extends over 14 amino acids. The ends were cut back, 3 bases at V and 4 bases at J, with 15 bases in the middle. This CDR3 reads CAWSPITGGYGYTF. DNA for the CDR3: TGTGCCTGGAGCCCAATCACAGGCGGCTATGGCTACACCTTC.

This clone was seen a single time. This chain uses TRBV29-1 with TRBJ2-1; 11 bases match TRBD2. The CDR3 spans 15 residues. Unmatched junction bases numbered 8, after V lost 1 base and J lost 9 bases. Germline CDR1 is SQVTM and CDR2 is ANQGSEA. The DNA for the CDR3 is TGCAGCGTTGAAGGTGCTCTAGCGGGGGGTTTTGAGCAGTTCTTC. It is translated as CSVEGALAGGFEQFF.

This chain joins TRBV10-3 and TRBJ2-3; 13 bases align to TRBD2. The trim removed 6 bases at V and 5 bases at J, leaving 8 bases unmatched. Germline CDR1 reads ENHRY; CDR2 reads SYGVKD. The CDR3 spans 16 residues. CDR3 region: CAISSGTSGVIDTQYF. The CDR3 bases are TGTGCCATCAGCTCCGGGACTAGCGGGGTTATAGATACGCAGTATTTT.